The entry that follows covers one T cell receptor (beta chain) sequence. Its cognate antigen is unknown. For the second PCR, which ran for about 6 to 11 cycles, a sample-barcoded 5' primer and a J-beta primer mix were used. A 12-random-nucleotide template-switch adaptor tagged each cDNA molecule. Each sample yielded at least 2.5 million CDR3-containing paired-end reads. TCRdb reprocessed the 5' RACE reads via MiXCR and lists one record per CDR3 protein. The sample gives 700,000 to 800,000 distinct CDR3 sequences, about 40% of which show up once; 20% to 25% is in the top ten. These data belong to a study of blood T cells in healthy people across ages. About the study: Template switching retrieved approximately one barcoded beta molecule for each two T cells. Study outcomes and limitations: Observed TCR beta diversity showed a strong correlation with the percentage of naive T cells as measured by flow cytometry.

Germline V gene data show CDR1 as DFQATT and CDR2 as SNEGSKA (reference sequence). The CDR3 has 15 residues. V lost 3 bases and J lost 5; bases outside the gene matches: 10. Sequencing was carried out using blood. This sequence originates from a woman between 55 and 75 years old in good health. This rearrangement joins TRBV20-1 to TRBJ2-7, with 10 bases matching TRBD2. DNA of the CDR3: TGCAGTGCTAGGCGCCCTAGCGGGAGCCTCAACGAGCAGTACTTC. Its translation is CSARRPSGSLNEQYF.